The 31 T cell receptor beta chains reported below all come from one sample, sequenced in a study of cytomegalovirus exposure and HLA in healthy donors. 13 Jbeta primers and 60 Vbeta primers were used for the PCR. Method: immunoSEQ multiplex PCR; TCRdb's copy keeps in-frame clones and lacks some. Among 200,000 to 250,000 clones listed, under 80% were seen once. The sample was PBMCs. The receptors were gathered from a woman in her twenties or thirties in good health and CMV-seronegative.

V gene TRBV30 combines with J gene TRBJ2-5; TRBD2 aligns across 10 bases. The DNA matches TRBJ2-7 better at its end, which makes the J call doubtful. The CDR3 runs to 16 residues. Germline V gene sequence: CDR1 GTSNPN, CDR2 SVGIG (reference sequence). The CDR3 DNA follows: TGTGCCTGGAGTGAGAGGTCTAGCGGGAGAGGAGGCGAGCAGTACTTC. It translates to CAWSERSSGRGGEQYF.

The chain combines TRBV29-1 with TRBJ2-1; D unclear. With 4 bases removed from V and 6 bases from J, the gap between germline ends came to 10 bases. The CDR3 is 12 amino acids. Germline CDR1 and CDR2: SQVTM and ANQGSEA. As DNA, the CDR3 is TGCAGCGTTGGTGGGCTATCCAATGAGCAGTTCTTC. It specifies CSVGGLSNEQFF.

This chain links TRBV5-3 with TRBJ2-1; 16 bases fit TRBD2. TRBV5-3 is classed as an ORF, of uncertain function. With 1 base clipped from V and 8 bases from J, the junction kept 6 bases outside the gene matches. The CDR3 sequence is 17 residues long. As DNA, the CDR3 is TGTGCCAGAAGCTTGCCTCCCGGGACTAGCGGGAGGGATGAGCAGTTCTTC. It is translated as CARSLPPGTSGRDEQFF.

V gene TRBV5-4 combines with J gene TRBJ1-2; TRBD1 matches at 7 bases. V shed 2 bases and J 4 bases; nucleotides not matched to a gene: 5. The CDR3 is 14 amino acids. The germline V gene has CDR1 SGHNT and CDR2 YYREEE (reference sequence). CDR3 residues: CASSLGDRAYGYTF. As DNA, the CDR3 is TGTGCCAGCAGCTTAGGTGACAGGGCCTATGGCTACACCTTC. The variable domain in full, completed from reference TRBV5-4 and TRBJ1-2, reads ETGVTQSPTHLIKTRGQQVTLRCSSQSGHNTVSWYQQALGQGPQFIFQYYREEENGRGNFPPRFSGLQFPNYSSELNVNALELDDSALYLCASSLGDRAYGYTFGSGTRLTVV.

The chain joins TRBV10-3 to TRBJ1-1; 12 bases map to TRBD1. This CDR3 comprises 17 residues. Germline lookup yields CDR1 ENHRY and CDR2 SYGVKD. V dropped 6 bases and J dropped 4; count of bases not matched to a gene: 12. Here the CDR3 DNA reads TGTGCCATCAGGATACCGGGACAGGGGGCGGGGGGCACTGAAGCTTTCTTT. Protein: CAIRIPGQGAGGTEAFF.

J is TRBJ2-5 and V is TRBV27; D possibly corresponds to TRBD2 (6 bases). The germline V gene encodes CDR1 MNHEY and CDR2 SMNVEV (reference sequence). Trimming cost V 6 bases and J 5 bases, with 19 bases left between them. The CDR3 contains 15 residues. The DNA of the CDR3 is TGTGCCAGCAGCCCGACTAGTTCCGCGGTGGAGACCCAGTACTTC. This sequence encodes CASSPTSSAVETQYF.

V usage is TRBV30 and J usage is TRBJ2-1; 11 nucleotides align to TRBD2. The V gene end was trimmed by 0 bases and the J gene end by 10 bases; junction bases not matched to a gene: 2. The length of the CDR3 is 13 residues. The germline CDR1 and CDR2 sequences are GTSNPN and SVGIG (reference sequence). CDR3 region: CAWSVGTSGEQFF. CDR3 nucleotide sequence: TGTGCCTGGAGTGTTGGGACTAGCGGCGAGCAGTTCTTC.

This chain joins TRBV7-6 and TRBJ2-5, with a possible D match to TRBD2 (7 bases). In germline, CDR1 is SGHVS, CDR2 FNYEAQ. V lost 4 bases and J lost 5, with 17 bases in between. This CDR3 contains 15 residues. CDR3 in DNA: TGTGCCAGCAGCTGGCGGTCGGGGGGCGGGGAGACCCAGTACTTC. It specifies CASSWRSGGGETQYF.

This clone was counted a single time. This chain links TRBV7-9 with TRBJ2-7, with 7 bases that match TRBD2. With V trimmed by 8 bases and J by 0 bases, 10 bases remained unmatched. CDR3 length: 15 residues. Germline lookup yields CDR1 SEHNR and CDR2 FQNEAQ (reference sequence). The CDR3 region has the DNA TGTGCCAGCCGCCCCCCTAGCGGAGTCTCCTACGAGCAGTACTTC. Amino acid sequence: CASRPPSGVSYEQYF. The full variable domain, with the rest looked up from reference TRBV7-9 and TRBJ2-7, is DTGVSQNPRHKITKRGQNVTFRCDPISEHNRLYWYRQTLGQGPEFLTYFQNEAQLEKSRLLSDRFSAERPKGSFSTLEIQRTEQGDSAMYLCASRPPSGVSYEQYFGPGTRLTVT.

Points on this clone: Germline and junction disagree at one end, which may indicate a read error. The chain links TRBV7-9 to TRBJ2-7, with 8 bases lining up with TRBD2. CDR1 is SEHNR, CDR2 FQNEAQ, per germline (reference sequence). This CDR3 comprises 14 residues. The CDR3 coding sequence is TGTTCCAGCAGCTTGAGCGGGAGTCGCTACGAGCAGTACTTC. This encodes CSSSLSGSRYEQYF. The whole variable domain, filled in from reference TRBV7-9 and TRBJ2-7, reads DTGVSQNPRHKITKRGQNVTFRCDPISEHNRLYWYRQTLGQGPEFLTYFQNEAQLEKSRLLSDRFSAERPKGSFSTLEIQRTEQGDSAMYLCSSSLSGSRYEQYFGPGTRLTVT.

V is TRBV7-8 and J is TRBJ2-1; 16 nucleotides match TRBD2. This CDR3 is built from 18 residues. Germline CDR1 and CDR2: SGHVS and FQNEAQ. The V and J ends lost 0 bases and 8 bases, in that order; junction bases with no gene match: 7. CDR3 DNA sequence: TGTGCCAGCAGCTTAGCGCGGGGGACTAGCGGGAGGGGCGATGAGCAGTTCTTC. Protein sequence: CASSLARGTSGRGDEQFF.

The gene calls are TRBV2 and TRBJ1-4; the D gene is possibly TRBD1 (6 bases). Trimming removed 7 bases at V and 8 bases at J, with 14 bases between. Germline CDR1 reads SNHLY; CDR2 reads FYNNEI. The CDR3 totals 13 residues. CDR3 protein: CASKLAGAEKLFF. In DNA form, the CDR3 reads TGTGCCAGCAAATTGGCAGGGGCCGAAAAACTGTTTTTT.

The CDR3: CASSHVDRDGYTF. DNA of the CDR3: TGCGCCAGCAGCCACGTGGACAGGGATGGCTACACCTTC. The V and J genes are TRBV4-1 and TRBJ1-2, with 8 bases aligning to TRBD1. The V gene's germline CDR1 is MGHRA and CDR2 YSYEKL. This CDR3 has 13 amino acids. V was pared by 3 bases and J by 6 bases, with 3 bases of the junction left unmatched.

V is TRBV5-1 and J is TRBJ2-5, with D tentatively TRBD1 (6 bases). The CDR3 totals 16 residues. Germline loops: CDR1 SGHRS, CDR2 YFSETQ. V gave up 3 bases and J gave up 5 bases, with 20 bases separating them. CDR3 amino acids: CASSWNVGQALETQYF. The CDR3 region has the DNA TGCGCCAGCAGCTGGAACGTGGGACAAGCATTGGAGACCCAGTACTTC.

The gene calls are TRBV6-1 and TRBJ2-5, with no clear D. CDR3 length: 11 residues. V lost 5 bases to trimming and J lost 5 bases, with 6 bases between them. CDR1 is MNHNS and CDR2 is SASEGT in the germline V gene. This CDR3 is CASSPSETQYF. CDR3 bases: TGTGCCAGCAGTCCCAGTGAGACCCAGTACTTC.

The J gene is TRBJ2-1, the V gene TRBV9; D not certain. V dropped 0 bases and J dropped 6 bases, with 10 bases sitting between them. The CDR3 is made up of 14 amino acids. Germline V gene sequence: CDR1 SGDLS, CDR2 YYNGEE. CDR3 sequence (DNA): TGTGCCAGCAGCGTAGGTAGTAGTCTCAATGAGCAGTTCTTC. It translates to CASSVGSSLNEQFF. Using reference TRBV9 and TRBJ2-1 for the parts outside the CDR3, the full variable domain is DSGVTQTPKHLITATGQRVTLRCSPRSGDLSVYWYQQSLDQGLQFLIQYYNGEERAKGNILERFSAQQFPDLHSELNLSSLELGDSALYFCASSVGSSLNEQFFGPGTRLTVL.

The chain is built from TRBV27 and TRBJ2-1, with TRBD2 matching over 9 bases. This CDR3 region has 15 residues. Germline V lookup: CDR1 MNHEY, CDR2 SMNVEV (reference sequence). The V gene end was trimmed by 5 bases and the J gene end by 7 bases; junction bases not matched to a gene: 9. The chain's CDR3 is CASSPVAGVRNEQFF. CDR3 DNA: TGTGCCAGCAGTCCGGTAGCGGGAGTAAGGAATGAGCAGTTCTTC.

CDR3 sequence (DNA): TGTGCCAGCAGTCTCGGGACTAGCGGCCACGAGCAGTACTTC. Translation: CASSLGTSGHEQYF. This chain links TRBV27 with TRBJ2-7; 11 nucleotides align to TRBD2. Trimming removed 5 bases from V and 5 bases from J; junction bases left unmatched: 5. The CDR3 contains 14 residues. Germline lookup yields CDR1 MNHEY and CDR2 SMNVEV (reference sequence).

The chain is built from TRBV4-2 and TRBJ1-3; D unclear. Germline loops: CDR1 LGHNA, CDR2 YNFKEQ. V lost 0 bases and J lost 1, with 10 bases in between. The CDR3 runs to 16 residues. The CDR3 bases are TGTGCCAGCAGCCAAGAAGGCGGGTATTCTGGAAACACCATATATTTT. Translated: CASSQEGGYSGNTIYF.

The CDR3 is CASSRLAGPISYEQYF. CDR3 coding DNA: TGTGCCAGCTCACGGCTAGCGGGACCAATCTCCTACGAGCAGTACTTC. The rearrangement joins TRBV18 to TRBJ2-5; 9 bases are a match to TRBD2. The DNA end is more similar to TRBJ2-7, so the J call may be wrong. The CDR3 covers 16 residues. Germline lookup yields CDR1 KGHSH and CDR2 LQKENI.

J is TRBJ1-2 and V is TRBV18; weak D call: TRBD1 (6 bases). Germline assignment: CDR1 KGHSH and CDR2 LQKENI. There are 14 residues in the CDR3. The V end was cut by 2 bases, the J end by 2 bases, with 9 bases between. For the CDR3, the DNA is TGTGCCAGCTCACCATCAGGGGCGAACTATGGCTACACCTTC. This encodes CASSPSGANYGYTF.

The chain uses TRBV4-2 and TRBJ2-7; 10 bases match TRBD1. J gave up 1 base and V 2 bases, and 8 bases lay outside the gene matches. The CDR3 is 17 residues long. Looked up from germline, CDR1 is LGHNA and CDR2 is YNFKEQ. As DNA, the CDR3 is TGTGCCAGCAGCCAAAACCACGGGACAGGGGATTCCTACGAGCAGTACTTC. Translation: CASSQNHGTGDSYEQYF.

V and J are TRBV29-1 and TRBJ1-1; D unclear. From germline, CDR1 is SQVTM and CDR2 ANQGSEA. Trimming shortened V by 5 bases and J by 3 bases, and 16 bases separated the two germline ends. This CDR3 contains 14 residues. The CDR3 DNA sequence: TGCAGCGTTCTGGTTACCGGTGCGGACACTGAAGCTTTCTTT. It codes for CSVLVTGADTEAFF. The full variable domain, in which reference TRBV29-1 and TRBJ1-1 provide the parts outside the CDR3, is SAVISQKPSRDICQRGTSLTIQCQVDSQVTMMFWYRQQPGQSLTLIATANQGSEATYESGFVIDKFPISRPNLTFSTLTVSNMSPEDSSIYLCSVLVTGADTEAFFGQGTRLTVV.

This clone has only a few counts. The chain links TRBV5-8 to TRBJ1-4; D might be TRBD1 (5 bases). Trimming took off 0 bases at V and 0 bases at J, with 12 bases between the two ends. The CDR3 spans 17 residues. Germline V gene sequence: CDR1 SGHTS, CDR2 YDEGEE. CDR3 DNA: TGTGCCAGCAGCTTGGGATCGGGGGGTGCAACTAATGAAAAACTGTTTTTT. It is translated as CASSLGSGGATNEKLFF.

Of note for this clone: A read error may account for a junction end that differs from germline. The V call is TRBV2, the J call TRBJ2-7; D possibly corresponds to TRBD2 (6 bases). Germline V gene lookup returns CDR1 SNHLY and CDR2 FYNNEI. This CDR3 is 13 amino acids long. The CDR3 loop reads CDSNAGPSYEQYF. CDR3 nucleotide sequence: TGTGACAGCAACGCGGGACCCTCCTACGAGCAGTACTTC.

The chain combines TRBV7-9 with TRBJ1-1, with D unresolved. Deletions cut 2 bases from V and 0 bases from J, with 10 bases between. The CDR3 loop spans 15 amino acids. From germline, CDR1 is SEHNR and CDR2 FQNEAQ (reference sequence). The CDR3 loop reads CASSLLQQMNTEAFF. The CDR3 region has the DNA TGTGCCAGCAGCTTACTCCAACAGATGAACACTGAAGCTTTCTTT.

The chain uses TRBV6-6 and TRBJ2-4, with 7 bases lining up with TRBD1. The trim removed 2 bases at V and 14 bases at J, leaving 3 bases unmatched. This CDR3 has 11 amino acids. Germline CDR1 reads MNHNY; CDR2 reads SVGAGI (reference sequence). The CDR3 nucleotides are TGTGCCAGCAGTTACCTCGGGACAGAGTACTTC. It yields the protein CASSYLGTEYF.

This chain links TRBV7-9 with TRBJ1-2; tentative D call: TRBD1 (6 bases). V shed 2 bases and J shed 8 bases, with 21 bases lying between them. Germline CDR1 reads SEHNR; CDR2 reads FQNEAQ (reference sequence). The CDR3 is 16 amino acids. This chain's CDR3 is CASSLWKGRGVVGYTF. CDR3 in DNA: TGTGCCAGCAGCTTATGGAAGGGCAGGGGAGTTGTCGGCTACACCTTC.

This chain connects TRBV18 to TRBJ1-1; 10 bases map to TRBD1. CDR1 and CDR2 from the germline V gene are KGHSH and LQKENI. Trimming removed 3 bases from V and 12 bases from J; junction bases left unmatched: 7. CDR3 length: 13 amino acids. CDR3 coding DNA: TGTGCCAGCTCACCTTCGGGACAGGGGATAACTTTCTTT. This sequence encodes CASSPSGQGITFF. The entire variable domain, with the rest obtained from reference TRBV18 and TRBJ1-1, is as follows: NAGVMQNPRHLVRRRGQEARLRCSPMKGHSHVYWYRQLPEEGLKFMVYLQKENIIDESGMPKERFSAEFPKEGPSILRIQQVVRGDSAAYFCASSPSGQGITFFGQGTRLTVV.

In the case of this clone: A junction end diverges from the germline sequence, so it may reflect a read error. The chain is built from TRBV2 and TRBJ2-5, with 7 bases aligning to TRBD2. Germline loops: CDR1 SNHLY, CDR2 FYNNEI. This CDR3 is 13 amino acids long. CDR3 loop: CATSPGTTGTQYF. DNA of the CDR3: TGTGCCACCAGTCCCGGGACTACCGGGACCCAGTACTTC.

The V gene is TRBV7-2, the J gene TRBJ2-3, with D uncertain. Germline CDR1 and CDR2: SGHTA and FQGNSA. This CDR3 has 12 residues. V was shortened by 5 bases and J by 11 bases, with 14 bases between the two germline ends. The DNA of the CDR3 is TGTGCCAGCAGCGGAACGAACAGAGAGCAGTATTTT. This codes for CASSGTNREQYF.